The 3 T cell receptor beta chains below were found in one sample sequenced in a study of beta chain features in type 1 diabetes. Sequenced material consisted of expressed TCRB transcripts (all of the isolated RNA was reverse transcribed). Repertoires were generated with immunoSEQ multiplex PCR, while TCRdb's copy carries only in-frame clones and drops some. The sample records about 60,000 clones, over 50% being singletons. Sequenced material: Tregs from blood. Source of these receptors: a young woman in good health.

This rearrangement joins TRBV5-1 to TRBJ1-4; 8 bases align to TRBD1. CDR3 length: 13 residues. In germline, CDR1 is SGHRS, CDR2 YFSETQ. V shed 5 bases, J shed 8 bases, and the junction held 5 bases outside the gene matches. CDR3 DNA sequence: TGCGCCAGCAGTTCGGACAGGGTAGAAAAACTGTTTTTT. Residues: CASSSDRVEKLFF.

This clone was picked up a small number of times. The chain carries TRBV7-9 and TRBJ1-4; 8 bases match TRBD1. The germline gives CDR1 SEHNR, CDR2 FQNEAQ (reference sequence). Trimming cost V 4 bases and J 4 bases; bases outside gene matches: 8. The CDR3 runs to 16 residues. Here the CDR3 reads CASSSGQGSFNEKLFF. DNA for the CDR3: TGTGCCAGCAGCTCAGGACAGGGCTCTTTTAATGAAAAACTGTTTTTT.

The rearrangement uses TRBV14 and TRBJ2-7, with D maybe TRBD2 (5 bases). V was trimmed by 1 base and J by 3 bases, leaving 16 bases between them. The CDR3 loop spans 16 amino acids. Germline-derived CDR1 and CDR2 are SGHDN and FVKESK. For the CDR3, the DNA is TGTGCCAGCAGCCAAGGGGCGAAGAGGGTCGGCTACGAGCAGTACTTC. Translation: CASSQGAKRVGYEQYF.